Listed below are T cell receptor beta chains from one sample, sequenced in a study of regulatory T cells in long-lasting Graves disease. TCRdb re-derived calls from the multiplex PCR reads in MiXCR, one entry per CDR3 protein. The sample records 600,000 to 800,000 distinct CDR3 sequences, around 30% being singletons. The material was peripheral blood mononuclear cells (PBMCs), obtained when the disease was refractory, from a patient treated with antithyroid drugs. The source is a female donor with Graves disease. Each CDR3 is given with its conserved first and last residue. The order of the fields is clone size, J gene, D gene, V gene, CDR3 protein, CDR3 DNA. A D gene is named only where the DNA matches it firmly. The size of a clone is reported for some rows only, either as once, few or many, or as a class for expanded clones.

size: few
J: TRBJ2-7
D: TRBD1
V: TRBV28
CDR3: CASTYRGYEQYF
DNA: TGTGCCAGCACTTACAGGGGATACGAGCAGTACTTC

size: .
J: TRBJ2-4
D: .
V: TRBV20-1
CDR3: CSARDQAGAKNIQYF
DNA: TGCAGTGCTAGAGATCAAGCGGGAGCCAAAAACATTCAGTACTTC

size: .
J: TRBJ1-1
D: .
V: TRBV11-2
CDR3: CASSLGGATMNTEAFF
DNA: TGTGCCAGCAGCTTGGGTGGGGCCACGATGAACACTGAAGCTTTCTTT

size: few
J: TRBJ1-2
D: TRBD1
V: TRBV6-1
CDR3: CASKTDRDREDGYTF
DNA: TGTGCCAGCAAGACTGACCGGGACAGGGAAGATGGCTACACCTTC

size: .
J: TRBJ1-2
D: TRBD1
V: TRBV12-3/TRBV12-4
CDR3: CASQDRGPANYGYTF
DNA: TGTGCCTCTCAGGACAGGGGGCCGGCTAACTATGGCTACACCTTC

size: .
J: TRBJ1-1
D: .
V: TRBV29-1
CDR3: CSVEPPGKTEAFF
DNA: TGCAGCGTTGAACCCCCAGGGAAAACTGAAGCTTTCTTT

size: few
J: TRBJ2-2
D: TRBD2
V: TRBV19
CDR3: CASSPLAGVGGTGELFF
DNA: TGTGCCAGTAGTCCTCTAGCGGGAGTCGGTGGCACCGGGGAGCTGTTTTTT

size: few
J: TRBJ2-7
D: TRBD2
V: TRBV11-2
CDR3: CASSRSATSDSYEQYF
DNA: TGTGCCAGCAGCCGCTCCGCGACTAGCGATAGCTACGAGCAGTACTTC

size: .
J: TRBJ2-1
D: .
V: TRBV6-5
CDR3: CASSYSPDSYNEQFF
DNA: TGTGCCAGCAGTTACTCCCCAGATTCCTACAATGAGCAGTTCTTC

size: .
J: TRBJ1-2
D: TRBD1
V: TRBV27
CDR3: CASSPLGQGGYGYTF
DNA: TGTGCCAGCAGTCCCCTTGGACAGGGCGGCTATGGCTACACCTTC

size: few
J: TRBJ2-7
D: .
V: TRBV28
CDR3: CASRLNYEQYF
DNA: TGTGCCAGCAGACTGAATTACGAGCAGTACTTC

size: .
J: TRBJ1-1
D: .
V: TRBV25-1
CDR3: CASSEFGSNTEAFF
DNA: TGTGCCAGCAGTGAATTTGGCTCGAACACTGAAGCTTTCTTT

size: .
J: TRBJ2-7
D: .
V: TRBV20-1
CDR3: CSALRLGYEQYF
DNA: TGCAGTGCCTTGAGGTTGGGCTACGAGCAGTACTTC

size: .
J: TRBJ2-7
D: TRBD1
V: TRBV27
CDR3: CASSLRAPGQGAGLALKQYF
DNA: TGTGCCAGCAGTCTGCGAGCTCCGGGACAGGGGGCGGGACTAGCCTTAAAGCAGTACTTC

size: .
J: TRBJ1-2
D: .
V: TRBV7-2
CDR3: CASSLGTGVGNYGYTF
DNA: TGTGCCAGCAGCTTAGGTACCGGGGTAGGTAACTATGGCTACACCTTC

size: many
J: TRBJ2-2
D: TRBD1
V: TRBV6-1
CDR3: CASSPRQGLNTGELFF
DNA: TGTGCCAGCAGTCCACGACAGGGCCTGAACACCGGGGAGCTGTTTTTT

size: .
J: TRBJ2-2
D: .
V: TRBV25-1
CDR3: CATKGGTGELFF
DNA: TGTGCCACCAAGGGGGGCACCGGGGAGCTGTTTTTT

size: .
J: TRBJ1-2
D: .
V: TRBV5-5
CDR3: CASSLRLGGANYGYTF
DNA: TGTGCCAGCAGCTTGAGGTTGGGGGGAGCTAACTATGGCTACACCTTC

size: .
J: TRBJ2-7
D: TRBD2
V: TRBV12-3/TRBV12-4
CDR3: CASSSIGTSGSFYEQYF
DNA: TGTGCCAGCAGTTCCATCGGGACTAGCGGGAGCTTTTACGAGCAGTACTTC

size: .
J: TRBJ1-1
D: .
V: TRBV5-1
CDR3: CASSPRTLSNTEAFF
DNA: TGCGCCAGCAGCCCTAGGACTCTATCTAACACTGAAGCTTTCTTT

size: many
J: TRBJ1-6
D: .
V: TRBV2
CDR3: CASSERGRNSPLHF
DNA: TGTGCCAGCAGTGAGAGGGGTCGTAATTCACCCCTCCACTTT

size: many
J: TRBJ2-5
D: .
V: TRBV20-1
CDR3: CSARGELGGETQYF
DNA: TGCAGTGCTAGGGGGGAGCTAGGTGGGGAGACCCAGTACTTC

size: .
J: TRBJ1-1
D: TRBD1
V: TRBV12-3/TRBV12-4
CDR3: CASSFISWTGRSTEAFF
DNA: TGTGCCAGCAGTTTTATTAGCTGGACAGGGCGGAGCACTGAAGCTTTCTTT

size: .
J: TRBJ1-2
D: TRBD1
V: TRBV29-1
CDR3: CSVVGQQYGYTF
DNA: TGCAGCGTCGTGGGACAGCAATATGGCTACACCTTC

size: many
J: TRBJ2-7
D: .
V: TRBV11-2
CDR3: CASSTGQIYEQYF
DNA: TGTGCCAGCAGCACTGGACAGATCTACGAGCAGTACTTC

size: many
J: TRBJ1-1
D: .
V: TRBV6-1
CDR3: CASSAGGINTEAFF
DNA: TGTGCCAGCAGCGCGGGCGGGATAAACACTGAAGCTTTCTTT

size: few
J: TRBJ1-1
D: .
V: TRBV6-2/TRBV6-3
CDR3: CASSYSNPGSNTEAFF
DNA: TGTGCCAGCAGTTACTCGAATCCAGGGTCGAACACTGAAGCTTTCTTT

size: few
J: TRBJ2-7
D: .
V: TRBV10-3
CDR3: CAISVDGSSYEQYF
DNA: TGTGCCATCAGTGTTGACGGGAGCTCCTACGAGCAGTACTTC

size: .
J: TRBJ1-6
D: TRBD1
V: TRBV20-1
CDR3: CSAERDRDNSPLHF
DNA: TGCAGTGCTGAAAGGGACAGGGACAATTCACCCCTCCACTTT

size: once
J: TRBJ1-5
D: .
V: TRBV9
CDR3: CASSAGGNRPQHF
DNA: TGTGCCAGCAGCGCGGGGGGGAATCGGCCCCAGCATTTT

size: few
J: TRBJ1-2
D: .
V: TRBV19
CDR3: CASNDWRDGPYGYTF
DNA: TGTGCCAGTAACGACTGGCGGGATGGCCCCTATGGCTACACCTTC

size: few
J: TRBJ1-2
D: .
V: TRBV19
CDR3: CASSIPGERYGYTF
DNA: TGTGCCAGTAGTATACCAGGGGAGCGTTATGGCTACACCTTC

size: few
J: TRBJ2-2
D: .
V: TRBV12-3/TRBV12-4
CDR3: CASSLSAGELFF
DNA: TGTGCCAGCAGTTTATCGGCTGGGGAGCTGTTTTTT

size: .
J: TRBJ2-7
D: TRBD2
V: TRBV29-1
CDR3: CSVVLSGNAYEQYF
DNA: TGCAGCGTTGTATTAAGCGGGAATGCCTACGAGCAGTACTTC

size: many
J: TRBJ2-1
D: .
V: TRBV2
CDR3: CASSLLRSSYNEQFF
DNA: TGTGCCAGCAGCCTCCTGCGGAGCTCCTACAATGAGCAGTTCTTC

size: few
J: TRBJ1-1
D: .
V: TRBV15
CDR3: CATSFGQSGTEAFF
DNA: TGTGCCACCAGCTTCGGACAGTCCGGCACTGAAGCTTTCTTT

size: few
J: TRBJ1-2
D: TRBD1
V: TRBV2
CDR3: CASSPGQVSYGYTF
DNA: TGTGCCAGCAGCCCCGGACAGGTCAGCTATGGCTACACCTTC

size: few
J: TRBJ1-1
D: .
V: TRBV19
CDR3: CASSIADSGTEAFF
DNA: TGTGCCAGTAGTATAGCCGACAGCGGGACTGAAGCTTTCTTT

size: few
J: TRBJ2-5
D: .
V: TRBV7-2
CDR3: CASSQGYETQYF
DNA: TGTGCCAGCAGCCAGGGGTATGAGACCCAGTACTTC

size: few
J: TRBJ1-4
D: .
V: TRBV28
CDR3: CASSWTGKLFF
DNA: TGTGCCAGCAGTTGGACCGGAAAACTGTTTTTT

size: few
J: TRBJ1-1
D: .
V: TRBV20-1
CDR3: CSARDTLKALGTEAFF
DNA: TGCAGTGCTAGGGACACGCTAAAGGCATTGGGCACTGAAGCTTTCTTT

size: .
J: TRBJ2-2
D: .
V: TRBV11-2
CDR3: CASSFSGGGAGELFF
DNA: TGTGCCAGCAGCTTCTCCGGAGGCGGCGCCGGGGAGCTGTTTTTT

size: .
J: TRBJ1-2
D: TRBD1
V: TRBV27
CDR3: CASSPAGGGFGYTF
DNA: TGTGCCAGCAGTCCTGCGGGAGGGGGCTTTGGCTACACCTTC

size: .
J: TRBJ2-2
D: .
V: TRBV6-1
CDR3: CASSEYEGGNTGELFF
DNA: TGTGCCAGCAGTGAATATGAGGGGGGCAACACCGGGGAGCTGTTTTTT

size: .
J: TRBJ1-5
D: TRBD1
V: TRBV18
CDR3: CASSGQGDHQPQHF
DNA: TGTGCCAGCTCAGGGCAGGGGGATCATCAGCCCCAGCATTTT

size: few
J: TRBJ1-2
D: .
V: TRBV12-3/TRBV12-4
CDR3: CASTLERNGYTF
DNA: TGTGCCAGCACCCTGGAGCGAAATGGCTACACCTTC

size: .
J: TRBJ2-7
D: .
V: TRBV28
CDR3: CASRSASLSSYEQYF
DNA: TGTGCCAGCAGATCTGCCTCCCTTAGCTCCTACGAGCAGTACTTC

size: many
J: TRBJ2-5
D: TRBD2
V: TRBV27
CDR3: CASSQGGLAGIQETQYF
DNA: TGTGCCAGCAGCCAAGGAGGCCTAGCGGGCATCCAAGAGACCCAGTACTTC

size: few
J: TRBJ2-4
D: .
V: TRBV9
CDR3: CASSLYGRSAKNIQYF
DNA: TGTGCCAGCAGCCTCTATGGACGGTCAGCCAAAAACATTCAGTACTTC

size: many
J: TRBJ2-7
D: .
V: TRBV3-1
CDR3: CASSQDSRPYEQYF
DNA: TGTGCCAGCAGCCAAGACTCCAGGCCGTACGAGCAGTACTTC

size: few
J: TRBJ1-2
D: .
V: TRBV3-1
CDR3: CASSHREGNYGYTF
DNA: TGTGCCAGCAGCCACCGCGAAGGGAACTATGGCTACACCTTC

size: few
J: TRBJ2-6
D: .
V: TRBV10-3
CDR3: CATLSGRLSSGANVLTF
DNA: TGTGCCACTTTGTCCGGACGCCTAAGCTCTGGGGCCAACGTCCTGACTTTC

size: .
J: TRBJ1-5
D: .
V: TRBV30
CDR3: CAWSAIKYNQPQHF
DNA: TGTGCCTGGAGTGCGATTAAGTACAATCAGCCCCAGCATTTT

size: few
J: TRBJ2-7
D: .
V: TRBV15
CDR3: CATSRDTGLVDEQYF
DNA: TGTGCCACCAGCAGAGATACCGGACTGGTAGACGAGCAGTACTTC

size: .
J: TRBJ1-2
D: .
V: TRBV12-3/TRBV12-4
CDR3: CASTADRFYGYTF
DNA: TGTGCCAGCACCGCAGACAGGTTCTACGGCTACACCTTC

size: .
J: TRBJ2-2
D: .
V: TRBV5-6
CDR3: CASSLGRTNTGELLF
DNA: TGTGCCAGCAGTTTGGGACGGACGAACACCGGGGAGCTGCTTTTT

size: .
J: TRBJ2-5
D: TRBD2
V: TRBV3-1
CDR3: CASNPSVGGSGGETQYF
DNA: TGTGCCAGCAATCCCTCCGTGGGAGGGTCAGGTGGAGAGACCCAGTACTTC